This TCR beta chain was observed in a study of blood T cell repertoires in COVID-19. Study overall: COVID-19 samples from acute and convalescent phases originated in the United States, Italy and Spain.

The V segment lost 5 bases and the J segment 7 bases; nucleotides outside the gene matches: 8. CDR1 MDHEN and CDR2 SYDVKM come from the germline V gene. CDR3 length: 15 residues. The method was immunoSEQ multiplex PCR; TCRdb's version includes in-frame clones alone and lacks a portion of them. The table has 95,000 to 150,000 clones, 80% to 90% seen once. Sequencing input: peripheral blood. The V call is TRBV28, the J call TRBJ2-1, with 10 nucleotides matching TRBD2. The sequence derives from a man in his 70s with active or convalescent COVID-19. The CDR3 DNA reads as TGTGCCAGCAGTCCCCAGGCTAGCGGGGGAAATGAGCAGTTCTTC. This encodes CASSPQASGGNEQFF.